The 24 T cell receptor beta chains below were found in one sample sequenced in a study of cytomegalovirus exposure and HLA in healthy donors. Some clones are missing from TCRdb's copy, which holds only in-frame ones; the method was immunoSEQ multiplex PCR. The sample lists about 140,000 clones, 70% to 90% occurring once. Sequencing was carried out using PBMCs. The receptors were gathered from a woman in her twenties or thirties in good health and CMV-seronegative.

The chain employs TRBV19 and TRBJ1-2; D is uncertain. In germline, CDR1 is LNHDA, CDR2 SQIVND (reference sequence). The CDR3 extends over 13 amino acids. The V end lost 3 bases, the J end lost 8 bases, and 13 bases lay between the germline ends. For the CDR3, the DNA is TGTGCCAGTAGTATCGGGAAGGGTCGCGGCTACACCTTC. Translation: CASSIGKGRGYTF. Looking up the rest from reference TRBV19 and TRBJ1-2 gives the full variable domain: DGGITQSPKYLFRKEGQNVTLSCEQNLNHDAMYWYRQDPGQGLRLIYYSQIVNDFQKGDIAEGYSVSREKKESFPLTVTSAQKNPTAFYLCASSIGKGRGYTFGSGTRLTVV.

This chain connects TRBV4-1 to TRBJ2-2; D possibly corresponds to TRBD1 (6 bases). CDR3 size: 13 residues. Trimming removed 4 bases from V and 3 bases from J, with 6 bases in between. Per the germline V gene, CDR1 is MGHRA and CDR2 is YSYEKL. The CDR3 loop is CASSRQDTGELFF. In DNA, the CDR3 is TGCGCCAGCAGCCGACAGGACACCGGGGAGCTGTTTTTT.

V usage is TRBV4-1 and J usage is TRBJ1-6; 8 positions agree with TRBD1. The CDR3 runs to 14 residues. V lost 2 bases, J lost 9 bases, and 3 bases stayed unmatched. Germline values: CDR1 MGHRA, CDR2 YSYEKL. CDR3 DNA: TGCGCCAGCAGCCAAACAGGGGGAGGTTCACCCCTCCACTTT. This sequence encodes CASSQTGGGSPLHF.

V and J are TRBV9 and TRBJ1-3; D might be TRBD1 (6 bases). This CDR3 has 17 residues. CDR1 SGDLS and CDR2 YYNGEE come from the germline V gene. V was shortened by 3 bases and J by 3 bases, with 19 bases between the two germline ends. Written as DNA, the CDR3 is TGTGCCAGCAGCGCACACTTGGACAGCTACTTTGGAAACACCATATATTTT. Translated, it gives CASSAHLDSYFGNTIYF. The full variable domain, its missing parts supplied by reference TRBV9 and TRBJ1-3, is DSGVTQTPKHLITATGQRVTLRCSPRSGDLSVYWYQQSLDQGLQFLIQYYNGEERAKGNILERFSAQQFPDLHSELNLSSLELGDSALYFCASSAHLDSYFGNTIYFGEGSWLTVV.

The CDR3 DNA is TGCAGTTCGACCCGGGGGGGTGAGCAGTTCTTC. This gives the protein CSSTRGGEQFF. The V and J genes are TRBV20-1 and TRBJ2-1; TRBD2 matches 8 bases. The CDR3 is 11 residues long. Germline CDR1 and CDR2: DFQATT and SNEGSKA (reference sequence). V shed 8 bases, J shed 9 bases, and the junction held 6 bases outside the gene matches.

The V call is TRBV5-1, the J call TRBJ2-7, with D possibly being TRBD1 (5 bases). The CDR3 runs 14 residues. Per germline, CDR1 SGHRS and CDR2 YFSETQ. V gave up 0 bases and J gave up 1 base, with 8 bases separating them. The CDR3, as DNA: TGCGCCAGCAGCTTGGGACAGATATCCTACGAGCAGTACTTC. This codes for CASSLGQISYEQYF.

The chain couples TRBV2 to TRBJ2-5, with TRBD2 identical over 11 bases. The germline gives CDR1 SNHLY, CDR2 FYNNEI. This CDR3 region has 15 residues. The V gene end was trimmed by 8 bases and the J gene end by 5 bases; junction bases not matched to a gene: 10. Here the CDR3 DNA reads TGTGCCAGCTCTACCGTAGCGGGGGGGACGGAGACCCAGTACTTC. Encoded protein: CASSTVAGGTETQYF.

V usage is TRBV9 and J usage is TRBJ2-3, with 11 bases matching TRBD2. The germline CDR1 and CDR2 sequences are SGDLS and YYNGEE. This CDR3 comprises 15 residues. Trimming took 3 bases from V and 4 from J; bases not matched to a gene: 4. Here the CDR3 DNA reads TGTGCCAGCAGCGCTAGCGGGGGGAAATCAGATACGCAGTATTTT. Its protein product is CASSASGGKSDTQYF.

This clone was picked up one time. This chain links TRBV15 with TRBJ2-6; TRBD1 matches at 9 bases. V was clipped by 8 bases and J by 1 base; unmatched bases: 6. The germline V gene encodes CDR1 LNHNV and CDR2 YYDKDF (reference sequence). This CDR3 contains 16 residues. This CDR3 reads CATCRDRVSGANVLTF. CDR3 in DNA: TGTGCCACCTGCCGGGACAGGGTATCTGGGGCCAACGTCCTGACTTTC. Full variable domain (missing parts from reference TRBV15 and TRBJ2-6): DAMVIQNPRYQVTQFGKPVTLSCSQTLNHNVMYWYQQKSSQAPKLLFHYYDKDFNNEADTPDNFQSRRPNTSFCFLDIRSPGLGDTAMYLCATCRDRVSGANVLTFGAGSRLTVL.

The chain links TRBV18 to TRBJ1-5; tentatively, D is TRBD1 (6 bases). Germline CDR1 reads KGHSH; CDR2 reads LQKENI. The CDR3 has 16 amino acids. The V gene lost 5 bases and the J gene lost 2 bases, with 16 bases spanning the gap. Written as DNA, the CDR3 is TGTGCCAGCTCATCAGGCAGGACAGCTGGCAATCAGCCCCAGCATTTT. It yields the protein CASSSGRTAGNQPQHF.

The sample holds a few counts of this clone. The chain is built from TRBV2 and TRBJ1-5; D may be TRBD1 (6 bases). CDR1 is SNHLY, CDR2 FYNNEI, per germline. The CDR3 totals 15 residues. V lost 4 bases, J lost 5 bases, and 15 bases lay in between. In nucleotides, the CDR3 is TGTGCCAGCAGTGGGTCCGTGACAGGTGATCAGCCCCAGCATTTT. Its protein is CASSGSVTGDQPQHF.

The V call is TRBV5-6, the J call TRBJ1-1; no clear D gene. The CDR3 loop spans 15 amino acids. Germline V gene data show CDR1 as SGHDT and CDR2 as YYEEEE. V shed 2 bases and J shed 2 bases, with 13 bases lying between them. DNA of the CDR3: TGTGCCAGCAGCTTTCCACGACAAATAAACACTGAAGCTTTCTTT. Translation gives CASSFPRQINTEAFF.

This sequence joins TRBV5-6 and TRBJ2-1; 13 bases line up with TRBD2. V lost 2 bases, J lost 7 bases, and 6 bases stayed unmatched. Germline V CDR1 and CDR2: SGHDT, YYEEEE. The CDR3 consists of 16 residues. The CDR3 coding sequence is TGTGCCAGCAGCTTCCTAACTAGCGGGGGGGCAAATGAGCAGTTCTTC. Residues: CASSFLTSGGANEQFF.

This rearrangement joins TRBV29-1 to TRBJ2-7; D possibly corresponds to TRBD1 (6 bases). The CDR3 length is 13 residues. Germline values: CDR1 SQVTM, CDR2 ANQGSEA. V was shortened by 1 base and J by 6 bases, with 13 bases between the two germline ends. For the CDR3, the DNA is TGCAGCGTTGAAGTCATCATCAGGGGCGAGCAGTACTTC. This gives the protein CSVEVIIRGEQYF.

The chain links TRBV9 to TRBJ2-1; 8 nucleotides line up with TRBD2. The CDR3 is 15 amino acids. The V segment lost 0 bases and the J segment 4 bases; nucleotides outside the gene matches: 3. Germline V gene data show CDR1 as SGDLS and CDR2 as YYNGEE. The CDR3 sequence is CASSVEAGVYNEQFF. DNA of the CDR3: TGTGCCAGCAGCGTAGAAGCGGGGGTTTACAATGAGCAGTTCTTC.

This chain joins TRBV9 and TRBJ2-1; 7 bases map to TRBD2. Germline CDR1 and CDR2: SGDLS and YYNGEE. J was trimmed by 1 base and V by 0 bases; bases with no gene match: 10. CDR3 length: 18 residues. CDR3 sequence: CASSVGEGGEGSYNEQFF. DNA of the CDR3: TGTGCCAGCAGCGTAGGGGAGGGAGGGGAGGGGTCCTACAATGAGCAGTTCTTC.

V gene TRBV19 combines with J gene TRBJ1-1; the D gene is possibly TRBD1 (6 bases). CDR3 length: 16 amino acids. From germline, CDR1 is LNHDA and CDR2 SQIVND (reference sequence). V was cut by 5 bases and J by 0 bases, with 16 bases left in between. The CDR3, as DNA: TGTGCCAGTAGTGGGGGCCAACAGGGTTTGAACACTGAAGCTTTCTTT. Its protein product is CASSGGQQGLNTEAFF.

The V and J genes are TRBV4-3 and TRBJ2-2, with 9 bases lining up with TRBD2. The CDR3 sequence is 17 residues long. Germline V gene lookup returns CDR1 LGHNA and CDR2 YSLEER. V shed 1 base and J 1 base; nucleotides not matched to a gene: 4. The CDR3 loop reads CASSQAPSGVNTGELFF. As DNA, the CDR3 is TGCGCCAGCAGCCAAGCCCCTAGCGGGGTGAACACCGGGGAGCTGTTTTTT.

The chain is built from TRBV6-6 and TRBJ2-1, with unresolved D. Deletions cut 2 bases from V and 2 bases from J, with 10 bases between. The length of the CDR3 is 15 residues. Germline CDR1 MNHNY, CDR2 SVGAGI (reference sequence). Here the CDR3 reads CASSYGSPPYNEQFF. The CDR3 nucleotides read TGTGCCAGCAGTTACGGTAGCCCCCCCTACAATGAGCAGTTCTTC.

V gene TRBV5-1 combines with J gene TRBJ1-2, with a possible D match to TRBD1 (6 bases). V was trimmed by 4 bases and J by 2 bases, leaving 12 bases between them. CDR3 length equals 14 residues. CDR1 and CDR2 from the germline V gene are SGHRS and YFSETQ. This chain's CDR3 is CASSQSTGNYGYTF. The CDR3 DNA is TGCGCCAGCAGCCAATCCACAGGGAACTATGGCTACACCTTC.

J is TRBJ1-3 and V is TRBV5-1; D gene unclear. Germline assignment: CDR1 SGHRS and CDR2 YFSETQ. There are 16 residues in the CDR3. V dropped 2 bases and J dropped 3 bases, with 15 bases sitting between them. CDR3 nucleotides: TGCGCCAGCAGCTTTGGTGCGGGTTTGAGTGGAAACACCATATATTTT. It codes for CASSFGAGLSGNTIYF.

J is TRBJ1-4 and V is TRBV4-2; D uncertain. The germline V gene encodes CDR1 LGHNA and CDR2 YNFKEQ. V lost 0 bases, J lost 8 bases, and 10 bases lay in between. This CDR3 has 14 amino acids. The CDR3 DNA reads as TGTGCCAGCAGCCAAGATTGGAGGAAAGAAAAACTGTTTTTT. It yields the protein CASSQDWRKEKLFF.

The rearrangement links TRBV4-1 to TRBJ1-1; D is unclear. The CDR3 spans 13 residues. Germline V gene data show CDR1 as MGHRA and CDR2 as YSYEKL. Trimming shortened V by 0 bases and J by 5 bases, and 7 bases separated the two germline ends. The CDR3 region is CASSQETRTEAFF. DNA for the CDR3: TGCGCCAGCAGCCAAGAGACGAGGACTGAAGCTTTCTTT.

The chain links TRBV13 to TRBJ1-3, with a weak D call TRBD1 (5 bases). With 2 bases removed from V and 8 bases from J, the gap between germline ends came to 7 bases. The CDR3 extends over 12 amino acids. Germline CDR1 and CDR2: PRHDT and FYEKMQ (reference sequence). The CDR3 sequence is CASSLWGDTIYF. The CDR3, as DNA: TGTGCCAGCAGCTTATGGGGCGACACCATATATTTT.